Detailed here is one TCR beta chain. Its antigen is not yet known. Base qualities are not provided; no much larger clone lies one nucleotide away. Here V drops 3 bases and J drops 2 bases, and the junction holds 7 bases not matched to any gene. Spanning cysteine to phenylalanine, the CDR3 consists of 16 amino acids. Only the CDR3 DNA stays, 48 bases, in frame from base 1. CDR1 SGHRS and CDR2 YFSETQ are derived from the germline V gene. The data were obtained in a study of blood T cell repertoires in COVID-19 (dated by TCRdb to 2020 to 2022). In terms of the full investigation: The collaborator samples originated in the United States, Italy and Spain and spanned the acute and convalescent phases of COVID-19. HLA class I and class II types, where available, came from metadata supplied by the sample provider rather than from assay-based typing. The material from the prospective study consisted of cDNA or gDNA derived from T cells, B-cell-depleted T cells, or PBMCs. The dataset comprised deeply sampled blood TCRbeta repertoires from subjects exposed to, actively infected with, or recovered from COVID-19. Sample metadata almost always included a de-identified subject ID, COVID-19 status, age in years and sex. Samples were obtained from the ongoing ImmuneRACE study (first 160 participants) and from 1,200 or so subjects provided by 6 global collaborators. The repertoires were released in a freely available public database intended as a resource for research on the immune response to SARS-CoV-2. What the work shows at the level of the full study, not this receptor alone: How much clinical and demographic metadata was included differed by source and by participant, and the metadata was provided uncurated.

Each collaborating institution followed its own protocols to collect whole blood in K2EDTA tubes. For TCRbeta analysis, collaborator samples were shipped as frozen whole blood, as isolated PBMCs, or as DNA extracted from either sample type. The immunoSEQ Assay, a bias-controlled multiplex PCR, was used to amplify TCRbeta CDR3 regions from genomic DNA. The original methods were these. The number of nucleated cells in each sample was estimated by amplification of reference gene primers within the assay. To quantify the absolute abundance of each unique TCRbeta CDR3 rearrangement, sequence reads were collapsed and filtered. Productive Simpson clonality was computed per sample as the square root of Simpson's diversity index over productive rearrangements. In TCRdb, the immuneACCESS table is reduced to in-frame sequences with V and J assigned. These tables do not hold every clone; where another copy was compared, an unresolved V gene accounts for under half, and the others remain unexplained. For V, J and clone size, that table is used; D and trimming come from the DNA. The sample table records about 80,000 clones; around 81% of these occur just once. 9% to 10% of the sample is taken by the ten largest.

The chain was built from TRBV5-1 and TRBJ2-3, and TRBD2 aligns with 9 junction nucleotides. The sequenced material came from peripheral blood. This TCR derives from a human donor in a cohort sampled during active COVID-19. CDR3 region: CASSWGAGGPTDTQYF. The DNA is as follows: TGCGCCAGCAGCTGGGGAGCGGGGGGCCCCACAGATACGCAGTATTTT.